This T cell receptor beta chain derives from a study of chemoradiotherapy in HPV16-positive cancers. Repertoires were generated with immunoSEQ multiplex PCR, while TCRdb's copy carries only in-frame clones and drops some. The table includes 7,000 to 9,500 clones, more than 75% detected once. CDR1 SGHTA and CDR2 FQGNSA come from the germline V gene. Trimming cost V 1 base and J 4 bases, with 8 bases left between them. The CDR3 is made up of 14 amino acids. The TCR comes from a human donor with HPV-associated anogenital cancer. This specimen was collected from a patient who underwent chemoradiotherapy. This rearrangement joins TRBV7-2 to TRBJ1-5; D gene unclear. Here the CDR3 DNA reads TGTGCCAGCAGCTTAGGCGGAACGAATCAGCCCCAGCATTTT. Protein: CASSLGGTNQPQHF.